This TCR beta chain derives from a study of technical replicates of blood from a handful of donors. V dropped 6 bases and J dropped 1; count of bases not matched to a gene: 11. Germline CDR1 MDHEN, CDR2 SYDVKM. This CDR3 is 16 amino acids long. The assay was immunoSEQ multiplex PCR, and TCRdb's table has in-frame clones only and misses some. Of roughly 80,000 clones in the sample, roughly 95% were seen once. Sequencing was performed on T cells isolated from PBMCs. The TCR sequence derives from a human donor in good health. V and J are TRBV28 and TRBJ1-2, with TRBD1 matching over 7 bases. The CDR3 DNA reads as TGTGCCAGCAGACTTACCGGGACAGCACATAACTATGGCTACACCTTC. Translated: CASRLTGTAHNYGYTF.